Shown below are 17 T cell receptor beta chains from a single sample sequenced in a study of blood T cell repertoires in COVID-19. Profiled with immunoSEQ multiplex PCR; TCRdb holds only in-frame clones, not every one. The data hold hundreds of thousands of clones, with approximately 91% observed a single time. The sample was PBMCs or T cells enriched from blood (not recorded which). Receptors were obtained from a woman between 18 and 30 years old who had been exposed to COVID-19.

This chain uses TRBV4-1 with TRBJ2-1; 10 bases align to TRBD1. CDR3 length: 16 residues. Losses at the gene ends were 3 bases for V and 6 bases for J; bases not matched to a gene: 8. Germline CDR1 is MGHRA and CDR2 is YSYEKL. The CDR3 spells CASSHTTGTGVNEQFF. DNA for the CDR3: TGCGCCAGCAGCCATACAACCGGGACAGGGGTCAATGAGCAGTTCTTC.

Points on this clone: Within the sample, other DNA sequences also encode this same CDR3. The V call is TRBV6-5, the J call TRBJ2-7; 7 bases align to TRBD2. CDR1 is MNHEY and CDR2 is SVGAGI in the germline V gene. V was pared by 4 bases and J by 3 bases, with 0 bases of the junction left unmatched. The CDR3 is 12 amino acids. CDR3 sequence (DNA): TGTGCCAGCAGTTTAGCGGGCTACGAGCAGTACTTC. Its translation is CASSLAGYEQYF.

This clone was found once. The chain employs TRBV11-2 and TRBJ2-7, with TRBD1 as a possible D gene (6 bases). V dropped 3 bases and J dropped 2 bases, with 11 bases sitting between them. Germline loops: CDR1 SGHAT, CDR2 FQNNGV. The CDR3 sequence is 14 residues long. As DNA, the CDR3 is TGTGCCAGCAGCTTGGACCGACAGGCCTACGAGCAGTACTTC. Translation: CASSLDRQAYEQYF.

The chain joins TRBV27 to TRBJ2-7; D is possibly TRBD2 (6 bases). The CDR3 has 17 residues. Trimming shortened V by 3 bases and J by 3 bases, and 21 bases separated the two germline ends. Germline V gives CDR1 MNHEY, CDR2 SMNVEV (reference sequence). CDR3 in amino acids: CASSLSLGGSGYYEQYF. In DNA form, the CDR3 reads TGTGCCAGCAGTTTGTCTCTTGGGGGTAGCGGTTACTACGAGCAGTACTTC.

This sequence joins TRBV19 and TRBJ2-7, with D perhaps matching TRBD2 (6 bases). Germline CDR1 LNHDA, CDR2 SQIVND (reference sequence). Between the trimmed V and J ends, which lost 2 bases and 2 bases, there was a span of 19 bases. The CDR3 length is 17 residues. The CDR3 DNA is TGTGCCAGTAGTATAAGTAGCGGCTATATTGGGGCCTACGAGCAGTACTTC. Translated: CASSISSGYIGAYEQYF.

V gene TRBV6-2 or TRBV6-3 combines with J gene TRBJ2-7; D is uncertain. Germline-derived CDR1 and CDR2 are MNHEY and SVGEGT. V was shortened by 3 bases and J by 6 bases, with 15 bases between the two germline ends. This CDR3 has 14 residues. The CDR3 sequence: CASSYGLEQSEQYF. CDR3 nucleotide sequence: TGTGCCAGCAGTTATGGTTTGGAACAGAGCGAGCAGTACTTC.

The chain links TRBV3-1 (or the pseudogene TRBV3-2) to TRBJ1-4; D is uncertain. V dropped 0 bases and J dropped 13 bases, with 15 bases sitting between them. The CDR3 has 14 amino acids. Germline loops: CDR1 LGHDT, CDR2 YNNKEL (reference sequence). The CDR3 reads CASSQEARNRVLFF. The CDR3 DNA is TGTGCCAGCAGCCAAGAGGCCAGAAACAGAGTACTGTTTTTT.

The rearrangement joins TRBV7-2 to TRBJ2-7; tentative D call: TRBD1 (6 bases). Germline V gene data show CDR1 as SGHTA and CDR2 as FQGNSA. With 4 bases removed from V and 6 bases from J, the gap between germline ends came to 10 bases. There are 12 residues in the CDR3. The CDR3 reads CASSSTGFEQYF. CDR3 nucleotide sequence: TGTGCCAGCAGCTCAACAGGGTTCGAGCAGTACTTC.

The chain combines TRBV27 with TRBJ1-2; TRBD1 might be the D (6 bases). Trimming stripped 6 bases from V and 7 bases from J, with 15 bases between. Germline loops: CDR1 MNHEY, CDR2 SMNVEV (reference sequence). The CDR3 runs 13 residues. CDR3 sequence (DNA): TGTGCCAGCAGCCCAACAGGGTCCTCTGGCTACACCTTC. It translates to CASSPTGSSGYTF.

This chain uses TRBV3-1 (or the pseudogene TRBV3-2) with TRBJ1-2; D remains ambiguous. V lost 3 bases and J lost 7, with 15 bases in between. This CDR3 region has 14 residues. Germline CDR1 is LGHDT and CDR2 is YNNKEL (reference sequence). DNA of the CDR3: TGTGCCAGCAGCCAGGCCGCGGGAAACCCTGGCTACACCTTC. Translating it yields CASSQAAGNPGYTF.

The chain joins TRBV7-8 to TRBJ1-1; D is uncertain. This CDR3 spans 15 amino acids. The germline V and J ends were trimmed by 5 bases and 1 base, with 14 bases remaining between them. Germline CDR1 SGHVS, CDR2 FQNEAQ. The CDR3 here is CASSRGGSGNTEAFF. The CDR3 DNA reads as TGTGCCAGCAGCAGAGGAGGTAGTGGGAACACTGAAGCTTTCTTT.

This chain connects TRBV18 to TRBJ1-6, with D unclear. CDR3 length equals 14 residues. Between the trimmed V and J ends, which lost 2 bases and 4 bases, there was a span of 6 bases. CDR1 and CDR2 from the germline V gene are KGHSH and LQKENI. CDR3: CASSPGQYNSPLHF. The CDR3 DNA reads TGTGCCAGCTCACCAGGGCAGTATAATTCACCCCTCCACTTT. Filled out from reference TRBV18 and TRBJ1-6, the complete variable domain reads NAGVMQNPRHLVRRRGQEARLRCSPMKGHSHVYWYRQLPEEGLKFMVYLQKENIIDESGMPKERFSAEFPKEGPSILRIQQVVRGDSAAYFCASSPGQYNSPLHFGNGTRLTVT.

This clone appeared a single time. This chain connects TRBV29-1 to TRBJ2-7; 8 bases are shared with TRBD1. The CDR3 sequence is 15 residues long. With V trimmed by 6 bases and J by 2 bases, 12 bases remained unmatched. Germline V gene lookup returns CDR1 SQVTM and CDR2 ANQGSEA. This CDR3 reads CSVTLNDRGPYEQYF. DNA of the CDR3: TGCAGCGTCACTCTCAATGACAGGGGACCCTACGAGCAGTACTTC.

This clone was counted once. The chain combines TRBV18 with TRBJ2-1, with 7 bases that match TRBD1. The CDR3 sequence is 15 residues long. The J segment lost 9 bases and the V segment lost 1 base, leaving 9 bases of the junction unmatched. CDR1 is KGHSH, CDR2 LQKENI, per germline. This CDR3 is CASSPRFDRVGEQFF. DNA for the CDR3: TGTGCCAGCTCACCACGATTTGACAGGGTGGGTGAGCAGTTCTTC.

Here the CDR3 DNA reads TGTGCCAGCAGTAAGGACAGGGGTCCCACCGGGGAGCTGTTTTTT. As protein: CASSKDRGPTGELFF. The rearrangement joins TRBV6-5 to TRBJ2-2; TRBD1 agrees at 9 bases. This CDR3 comprises 15 residues. After removal of 5 bases from V and 4 bases from J, the junction contained 5 bases not matched to a gene. Per the germline V gene, CDR1 is MNHEY and CDR2 is SVGAGI.

The rearrangement links TRBV15 to TRBJ2-5; 8 nucleotides align to TRBD1. Germline V gene lookup returns CDR1 LNHNV and CDR2 YYDKDF (reference sequence). Trimming cost V 5 bases and J 4 bases; bases outside gene matches: 18. The CDR3 loop spans 18 amino acids. DNA for the CDR3: TGTGCCACCAGCTCCCGAGGACAGGGAAAGATGATCCGAGAGACCCAGTACTTC. Protein sequence: CATSSRGQGKMIRETQYF.

CDR3: CASSLGLAVPDTQYF. As DNA, the CDR3 is TGTGCCAGCAGTTTAGGACTAGCGGTACCAGATACGCAGTATTTT. This chain joins TRBV27 and TRBJ2-3; TRBD2 aligns across 10 bases. J lost 4 bases, V lost 2 bases, and 3 bases had no gene match. Germline V gives CDR1 MNHEY, CDR2 SMNVEV (reference sequence). The CDR3 is 15 residues long.